A selection of T cell receptor beta chains follows, all from one sample in a study of blood T cell repertoires in COVID-19. The data were produced by immunoSEQ multiplex PCR, yet TCRdb's version contains in-frame clones alone and is incomplete. The data show 80,000 to 100,000 clones, 70% to 90% seen once. The sequencing input was peripheral blood. The receptors derive from a man aged 70 or older with acute or convalescent COVID-19. CDR3s include the opening cysteine and the closing phenylalanine or tryptophan. A D gene is named only where the DNA matches it firmly. The size entry is marked missing in some rows and otherwise reads once, few, many or a size class.

V gene	J gene	D gene	clone size	CDR3 protein	CDR3 DNA
TRBV4-1	TRBJ2-5	NA	NA	CASSRDSGVETQYF	TGCGCCAGCAGCCGCGATAGTGGAGTTGAGACCCAGTACTTC
TRBV6-5	TRBJ2-5	TRBD2	few	CASRASGGAQETQYF	TGTGCCAGCAGGGCTAGCGGGGGGGCTCAAGAGACCCAGTACTTC
TRBV2	TRBJ1-6	NA	medium-sized	CASSFSGDPYNSPLHF	TGTGCCAGCAGTTTCTCAGGGGACCCTTATAATTCACCCCTCCACTTT
TRBV28	TRBJ2-5	TRBD2	NA	CASSSETSGYQETQYF	TGTGCCAGCAGTTCTGAGACTAGCGGCTACCAAGAGACCCAGTACTTC
TRBV29-1	TRBJ2-7	TRBD1	few	CSAGDSHYEQYF	TGCAGCGCAGGGGACAGCCACTACGAGCAGTACTTC
TRBV11-3	TRBJ2-3	NA	NA	CASSLVAGADTQYF	TGTGCCAGCAGCTTAGTCGCCGGGGCAGATACGCAGTATTTT
TRBV28	TRBJ1-6	NA	NA	CASREGGISPLHF	TGTGCCAGCAGGGAGGGGGGGATTTCACCCCTCCACTTT
TRBV7-9	TRBJ2-3	NA	NA	CASSLNLADTQYF	TGTGCCAGCAGCTTAAATCTTGCAGATACGCAGTATTTT
TRBV6-5	TRBJ2-2	TRBD1	NA	CASRTQGASTGELFF	TGTGCCAGCAGGACGCAGGGGGCGAGCACCGGGGAGCTGTTTTTT
TRBV6-5	TRBJ1-1	NA	NA	CATRRGGTEAFF	TGTGCCACCAGAAGGGGCGGCACTGAAGCTTTCTTT
TRBV3-1/TRBV3-2	TRBJ2-5	NA	NA	CASSQEPGWQETQYF	TGTGCCAGCAGCCAAGAACCGGGGTGGCAAGAGACCCAGTACTTC
TRBV11-2	TRBJ2-7	NA	NA	CASSLDGGSYEQYF	TGTGCCAGCAGCTTAGATGGGGGCAGCTACGAGCAGTACTTC
TRBV19	TRBJ1-6	NA	NA	CASSIVGAGAPGSSPLHF	TGTGCCAGTAGTATCGTGGGGGCAGGGGCCCCTGGAAGTTCACCCCTCCACTTT
TRBV6-5	TRBJ1-2	NA	NA	CASSYSGLYGYTF	TGTGCCAGCAGTTACTCGGGCCTCTATGGCTACACCTTC
TRBV7-2	TRBJ2-5	TRBD2	NA	CASSLVFAGGPQETQYF	TGTGCCAGCAGCTTAGTATTCGCGGGGGGCCCTCAAGAGACCCAGTACTTC
TRBV28	TRBJ1-5	NA	NA	CASRPSGSNQPQHF	TGTGCCAGCAGACCCTCGGGTAGCAATCAGCCCCAGCATTTT
TRBV19	TRBJ1-1	NA	NA	CASSIDTGNTEAFF	TGTGCCAGTAGTATAGACACTGGGAACACTGAAGCTTTCTTT
TRBV7-2	TRBJ1-2	TRBD1	NA	CASSLDYATGDYGYTF	TGTGCCAGCAGCTTAGATTATGCCACAGGGGACTATGGCTACACCTTC
TRBV2	TRBJ1-2	TRBD1	NA	CASSLQGNNGYTF	TGTGCCAGCAGTCTACAGGGGAATAACGGCTACACCTTC
TRBV19	TRBJ2-2	NA	NA	CASSIEKGWTGELFF	TGTGCCAGTAGTATTGAGAAGGGGTGGACCGGGGAGCTGTTTTTT
TRBV19	TRBJ1-2	TRBD1	NA	CASSMKDRGGYTF	TGTGCCAGTAGTATGAAGGACAGGGGCGGCTACACCTTC
TRBV6-4	TRBJ2-1	NA	NA	CASSDSTQNEQFF	TGTGCCAGCAGTGACTCAACCCAGAATGAGCAGTTCTTC
TRBV28	TRBJ2-3	TRBD1	NA	CASSPGLTGAADTQYF	TGTGCCAGCAGTCCCGGCCTGACAGGGGCCGCGGATACGCAGTATTTT
TRBV24-1	TRBJ2-3	NA	NA	CATSDRSLGDTQYF	TGTGCCACTAGCGACAGGTCCCTCGGGGATACGCAGTATTTT
TRBV10-1	TRBJ1-5	NA	NA	CASVRFNQPQHF	TGCGCCAGCGTGAGATTCAATCAGCCCCAGCATTTT
TRBV5-3	TRBJ2-7	NA	NA	CARKTGLSYEQYF	TGTGCCAGAAAGACGGGACTCTCCTACGAGCAGTACTTC
TRBV28	TRBJ1-4	TRBD1	NA	CASRKDRGSEKLFF	TGTGCCAGCAGGAAAGACAGGGGATCCGAAAAACTGTTTTTT
TRBV6-5	TRBJ1-1	NA	once	CASSPTRAGNTEAFF	TGTGCCAGCAGCCCCACCCGTGCAGGGAACACTGAAGCTTTCTTT
TRBV6-1	TRBJ1-3	NA	few	CASSEGGGGGNTIYF	TGTGCCAGCAGTGAAGGTGGGGGCGGCGGAAACACCATATATTTT